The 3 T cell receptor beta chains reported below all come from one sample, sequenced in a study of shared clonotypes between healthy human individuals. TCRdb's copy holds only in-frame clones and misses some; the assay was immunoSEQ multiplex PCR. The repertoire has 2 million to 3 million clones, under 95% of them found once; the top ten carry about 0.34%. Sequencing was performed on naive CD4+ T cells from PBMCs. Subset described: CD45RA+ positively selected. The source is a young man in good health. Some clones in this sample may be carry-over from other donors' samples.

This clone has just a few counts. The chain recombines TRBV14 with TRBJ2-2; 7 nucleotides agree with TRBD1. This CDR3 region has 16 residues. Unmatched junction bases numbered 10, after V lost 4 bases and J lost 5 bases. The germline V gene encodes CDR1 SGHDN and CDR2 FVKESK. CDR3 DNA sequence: TGTGCCAGCAGCCGGCGACAGGGAATTATTACCGGGGAGCTGTTTTTT. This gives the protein CASSRRQGIITGELFF.

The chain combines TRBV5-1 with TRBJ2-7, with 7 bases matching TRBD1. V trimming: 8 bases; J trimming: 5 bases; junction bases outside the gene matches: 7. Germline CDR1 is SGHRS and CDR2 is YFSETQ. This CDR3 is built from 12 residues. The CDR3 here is CARLQGRHEQYF. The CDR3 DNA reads TGCGCCAGGCTACAGGGGAGACACGAGCAGTACTTC.

The CDR3 DNA follows: TGTGCCAGCAGCGCGCCCGTGGTGGGCAATGAGCAGTTCTTC. It translates to CASSAPVVGNEQFF. This chain uses TRBV9 with TRBJ2-1; D unresolved. This CDR3 spans 14 amino acids. CDR1 and CDR2 (germline): SGDLS, YYNGEE. V was clipped by 3 bases and J by 6 bases, with 13 bases between them.